These T cell receptor beta chains were read from a single sample in a study of blood T cell repertoires in COVID-19. This table comes from immunoSEQ multiplex PCR, and its TCRdb copy is limited to in-frame clones, with some not included. The profile shows over 40,000 clones, about 79% of them singletons. The sequenced sample was peripheral blood. These receptors came from a woman aged 60-75 years with acute or convalescent COVID-19. Both conserved end residues are part of each CDR3. The D gene is left open where the match is weak. For some rows the clone size is stated as once, few or many, or as a class when expanded; others skip it.

D	size	J	V	CDR3	DNA
NA	NA	TRBJ2-1	TRBV6-4	CASSVTVVDEQFF	TGTGCCAGCAGTGTCACGGTGGTCGATGAGCAGTTCTTC
NA	NA	TRBJ2-2	TRBV10-2	CASSEPGLNTGELFF	TGCGCCAGCAGTGAGCCAGGGCTGAACACCGGGGAGCTGTTTTTT
TRBD2	NA	TRBJ2-1	TRBV19	CASTPGLADYNEQFF	TGTGCCAGTACCCCGGGACTAGCGGATTACAATGAGCAGTTCTTC
NA	NA	TRBJ2-2	TRBV21-1	CASSNKLPGGNAELFF	TGTGCCAGCAGCAATAAACTTCCTGGGGGGAATGCGGAGCTGTTTTTT
NA	NA	TRBJ2-5	TRBV24-1	CATSDQTDTQETQYF	TGTGCCACCAGTGATCAGACAGACACCCAAGAGACCCAGTACTTC
TRBD1	few	TRBJ1-1	TRBV3-1/TRBV3-2	CASSQAGGATEAFF	TGTGCCAGCAGCCAAGCAGGGGGCGCGACTGAAGCTTTCTTT
TRBD1	NA	TRBJ2-5	TRBV18	CASSPSRTGETQYF	TGTGCCAGCTCACCATCCCGGACAGGAGAGACCCAGTACTTC
NA	NA	TRBJ2-2	TRBV12-3/TRBV12-4	CASSQGGGELFF	TGTGCCAGCAGCCAGGGAGGCGGGGAGCTGTTTTTT
NA	NA	TRBJ2-1	TRBV6-1	CASSEGRQGGNEQFF	TGTGCCAGCAGTGAAGGGCGGCAGGGTGGGAATGAGCAGTTCTTC
TRBD1	NA	TRBJ1-4	TRBV7-9	CASSTDWTGKKLFF	TGTGCCAGCAGCACCGATTGGACAGGGAAAAAACTGTTTTTT
NA	NA	TRBJ2-1	TRBV29-1	CSTRAGRRINEQFF	TGCTCCACCCGGGCGGGACGAAGAATTAATGAGCAGTTCTTC
NA	NA	TRBJ1-5	TRBV27	CASANRGNQPQHF	TGTGCCAGCGCGAATCGGGGGAATCAGCCCCAGCATTTT
NA	few	TRBJ1-3	TRBV5-1	CASRADGNTIYF	TGCGCCAGCCGCGCGGATGGAAACACCATATATTTT
TRBD2	NA	TRBJ2-3	TRBV6-4	CASSGLAGGDTQYF	TGTGCCAGCAGTGGACTAGCGGGAGGGGATACGCAGTATTTT
NA	NA	TRBJ1-3	TRBV4-1	CASSQDNRVRQGNTIYF	TGCGCCAGCAGCCAAGACAACAGGGTTCGACAGGGAAACACCATATATTTT
NA	NA	TRBJ1-4	TRBV23-1	CASSQPGSGFNEKLFF	TGCGCCAGCAGTCAACCGGGGTCGGGCTTTAATGAAAAACTGTTTTTT
TRBD2	NA	TRBJ2-7	TRBV10-2	CASRGLAGPYEQYF	TGCGCCAGCAGGGGACTAGCGGGCCCCTACGAGCAGTACTTC
NA	few	TRBJ1-1	TRBV10-1	CASSVRTDTEAFF	TGCGCCAGCAGTGTTAGGACAGACACTGAAGCTTTCTTT
NA	NA	TRBJ2-7	TRBV28	CASSLAAGGSYEQYF	TGTGCCAGCAGTTTGGCTGCAGGGGGGTCCTACGAGCAGTACTTC
NA	NA	TRBJ1-4	TRBV2	CASSPGWGGSTNEKLFF	TGTGCCAGCAGCCCCGGGTGGGGGGGATCAACTAATGAAAAACTGTTTTTT
NA	few	TRBJ1-3	TRBV30	CAWSPQGLSGNTIYF	TGTGCCTGGAGTCCCCAGGGACTCTCTGGAAACACCATATATTTT
TRBD1	NA	TRBJ1-6	TRBV30	CAWSSSTGSVTPLHF	TGTGCCTGGAGTTCCTCGACAGGGTCAGTCACACCCCTCCACTTT
NA	NA	TRBJ1-1	TRBV18	CASSPPSIRRSEAFF	TGTGCCAGCTCACCACCCTCTATCAGGCGAAGTGAAGCTTTCTTT
NA	NA	TRBJ1-5	TRBV5-1	CASSFTGNQPQHF	TGCGCCAGCAGTTTTACGGGCAATCAGCCCCAGCATTTT
NA	NA	TRBJ1-5	TRBV4-1	CASSQDPRKEDQPQHF	TGCGCCAGCAGCCAAGATCCGAGGAAAGAGGATCAGCCCCAGCATTTT
TRBD2	NA	TRBJ2-1	TRBV7-8	CATPIAGNSEQFF	TGTGCCACCCCAATAGCGGGGAACTCTGAGCAGTTCTTC
NA	NA	TRBJ2-5	TRBV6-6	CASVDWTQETQYF	TGTGCCAGTGTAGACTGGACACAAGAGACCCAGTACTTC
NA	NA	TRBJ2-7	TRBV15	CATSRDSIEQYF	TGTGCCACCAGCAGAGATAGTATCGAGCAGTACTTC
NA	NA	TRBJ1-6	TRBV28	CASSLPYSSPLHF	TGTGCCAGCAGTCTACCTTACAGTTCACCCCTCCACTTT
NA	once	TRBJ2-7	TRBV19	CASSSSPAGTWTYEQYF	TGTGCCAGTAGTAGTTCTCCCGCGGGAACCTGGACCTACGAGCAGTACTTC
NA	NA	TRBJ1-4	TRBV18	CASSPRGGVREKLFF	TGTGCCAGCTCACCCCGGGGAGGGGTAAGAGAAAAACTGTTTTTT
NA	NA	TRBJ2-4	TRBV6-1	CASSGLASLAKNIQYF	TGTGCCAGCAGTGGTCTAGCGTCGCTAGCCAAAAACATTCAGTACTTC
NA	NA	TRBJ1-5	TRBV28	CASSFGRRIQPQHF	TGTGCCAGCAGTTTCGGGCGGAGGATCCAGCCCCAGCATTTT
TRBD1	NA	TRBJ2-1	TRBV12-5	CASGLDRANEQFF	TGTGCTAGTGGTCTTGACAGGGCAAATGAGCAGTTCTTC
NA	NA	TRBJ2-7	TRBV18	CASSPAEAVAYEQYF	TGTGCCAGCTCACCGGCGGAGGCCGTCGCCTACGAGCAGTACTTC